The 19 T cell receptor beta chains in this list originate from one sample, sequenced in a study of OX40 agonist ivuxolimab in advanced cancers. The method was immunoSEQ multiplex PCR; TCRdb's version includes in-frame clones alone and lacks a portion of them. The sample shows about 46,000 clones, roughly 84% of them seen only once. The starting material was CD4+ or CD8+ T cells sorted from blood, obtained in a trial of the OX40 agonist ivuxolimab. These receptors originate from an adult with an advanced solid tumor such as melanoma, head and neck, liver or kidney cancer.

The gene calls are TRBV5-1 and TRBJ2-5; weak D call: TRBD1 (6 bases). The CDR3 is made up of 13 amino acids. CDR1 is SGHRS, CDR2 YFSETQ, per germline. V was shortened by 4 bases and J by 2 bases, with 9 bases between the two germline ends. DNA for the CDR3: TGCGCCAGCAGCAGCGGACAGCAAGAGACCCAGTACTTC. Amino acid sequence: CASSSGQQETQYF.

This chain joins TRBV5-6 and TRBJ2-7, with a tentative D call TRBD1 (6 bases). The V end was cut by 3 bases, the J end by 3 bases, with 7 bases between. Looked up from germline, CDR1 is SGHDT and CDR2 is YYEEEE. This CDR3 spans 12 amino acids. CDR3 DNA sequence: TGTGCCAGCAGCTGGGACATCTACGAGCAGTACTTC. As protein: CASSWDIYEQYF.

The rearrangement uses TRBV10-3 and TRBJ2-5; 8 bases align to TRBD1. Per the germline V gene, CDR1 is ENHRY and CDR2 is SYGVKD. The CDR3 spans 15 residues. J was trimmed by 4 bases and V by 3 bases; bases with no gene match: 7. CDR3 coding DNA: TGTGCCATCAGTGAAGGGCAGGGGGCAGGAGAGACCCAGTACTTC. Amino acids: CAISEGQGAGETQYF.

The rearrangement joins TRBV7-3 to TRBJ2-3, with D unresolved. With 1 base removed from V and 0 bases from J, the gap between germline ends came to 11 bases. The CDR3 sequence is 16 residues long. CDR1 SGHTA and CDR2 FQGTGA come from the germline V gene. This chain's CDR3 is CASSLNPARSTDTQYF. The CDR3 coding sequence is TGTGCCAGCAGCTTAAACCCCGCCCGGAGCACAGATACGCAGTATTTT.

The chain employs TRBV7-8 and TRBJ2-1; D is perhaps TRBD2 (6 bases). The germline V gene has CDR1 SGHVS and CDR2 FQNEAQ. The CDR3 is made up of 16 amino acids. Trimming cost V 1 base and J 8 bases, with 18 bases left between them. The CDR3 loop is CASSLVKWTGGDEQFF. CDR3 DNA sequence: TGTGCCAGCAGCTTAGTAAAGTGGACGGGCGGGGATGAGCAGTTCTTC.

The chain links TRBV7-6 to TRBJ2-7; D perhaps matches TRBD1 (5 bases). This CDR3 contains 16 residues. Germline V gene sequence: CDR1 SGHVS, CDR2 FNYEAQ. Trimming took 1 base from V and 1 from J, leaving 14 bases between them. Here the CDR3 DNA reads TGTGCCAGCAGCTTAGATTCGGCCAGGGCTTCCTACGAGCAGTACTTC. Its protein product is CASSLDSARASYEQYF.

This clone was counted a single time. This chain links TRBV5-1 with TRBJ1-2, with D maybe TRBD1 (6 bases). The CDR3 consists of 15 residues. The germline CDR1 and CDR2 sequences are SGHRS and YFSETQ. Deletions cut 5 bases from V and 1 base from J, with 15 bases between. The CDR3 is CASRQGGGGNYGYTF. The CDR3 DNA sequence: TGCGCCAGCAGACAGGGCGGAGGGGGTAACTATGGCTACACCTTC.

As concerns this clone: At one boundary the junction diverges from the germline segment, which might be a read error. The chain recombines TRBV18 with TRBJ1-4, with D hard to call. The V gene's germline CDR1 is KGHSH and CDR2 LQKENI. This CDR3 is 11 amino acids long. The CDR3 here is CASSPRSGTLF. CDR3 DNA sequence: TGTGCCAGCTCACCACGGAGCGGCACTCTTTTT.

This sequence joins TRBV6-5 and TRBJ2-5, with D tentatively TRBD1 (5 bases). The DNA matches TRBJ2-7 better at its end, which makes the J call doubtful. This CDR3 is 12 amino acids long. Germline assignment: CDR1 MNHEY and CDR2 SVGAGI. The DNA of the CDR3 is TGTGCCAGCAGTTCCCAGGGATTCGAGCAGTACTTC. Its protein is CASSSQGFEQYF.

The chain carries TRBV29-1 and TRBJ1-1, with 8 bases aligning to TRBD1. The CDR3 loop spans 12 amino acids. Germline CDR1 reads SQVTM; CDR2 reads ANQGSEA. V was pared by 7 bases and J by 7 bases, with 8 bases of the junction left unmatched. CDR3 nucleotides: TGCAGCGACGGACAGGGATTTGGTGAAGCTTTCTTT. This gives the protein CSDGQGFGEAFF.

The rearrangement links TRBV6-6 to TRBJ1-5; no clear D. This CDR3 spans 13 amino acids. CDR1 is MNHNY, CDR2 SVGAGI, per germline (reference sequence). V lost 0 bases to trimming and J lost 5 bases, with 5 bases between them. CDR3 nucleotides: TGTGCCAGCAGTTACTCGAAAGATCAGCCCCAGCATTTT. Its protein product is CASSYSKDQPQHF.

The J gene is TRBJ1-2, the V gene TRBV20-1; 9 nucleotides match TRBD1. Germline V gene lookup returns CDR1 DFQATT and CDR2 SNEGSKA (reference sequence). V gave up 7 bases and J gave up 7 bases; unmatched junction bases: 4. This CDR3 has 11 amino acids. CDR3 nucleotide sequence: TGCAGTGGTACAGGGGGCCTTGGCTACACCTTC. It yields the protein CSGTGGLGYTF.

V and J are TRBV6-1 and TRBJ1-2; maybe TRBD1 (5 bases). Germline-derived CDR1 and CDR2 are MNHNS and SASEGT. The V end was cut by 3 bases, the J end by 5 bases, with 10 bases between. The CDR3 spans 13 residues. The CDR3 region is CASSEGQWYGYTF. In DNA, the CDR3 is TGTGCCAGCAGTGAGGGGCAGTGGTATGGCTACACCTTC.

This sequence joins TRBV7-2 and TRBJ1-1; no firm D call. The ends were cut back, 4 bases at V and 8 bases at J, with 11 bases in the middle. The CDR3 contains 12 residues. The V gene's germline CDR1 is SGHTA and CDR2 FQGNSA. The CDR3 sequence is CASSSSGVEAFF. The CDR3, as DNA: TGTGCCAGCAGCTCCTCCGGTGTAGAAGCTTTCTTT. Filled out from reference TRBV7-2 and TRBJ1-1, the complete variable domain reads GAGVSQSPSNKVTEKGKDVELRCDPISGHTALYWYRQSLGQGLEFLIYFQGNSAPDKSGLPSDRFSAERTGGSVSTLTIQRTQQEDSAVYLCASSSSGVEAFFGQGTRLTVV.

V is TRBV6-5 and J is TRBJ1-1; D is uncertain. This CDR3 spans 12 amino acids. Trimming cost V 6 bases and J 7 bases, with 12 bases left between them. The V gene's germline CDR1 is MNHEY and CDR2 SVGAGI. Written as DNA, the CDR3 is TGTGCCAGCAGGGAATTGACGGGTGAAGCTTTCTTT. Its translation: CASRELTGEAFF.

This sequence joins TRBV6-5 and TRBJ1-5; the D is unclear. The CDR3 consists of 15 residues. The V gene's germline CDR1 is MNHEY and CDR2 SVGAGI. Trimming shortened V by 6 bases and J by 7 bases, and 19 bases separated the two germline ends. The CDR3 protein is CASRSHLTNGQPQHF. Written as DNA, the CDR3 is TGTGCCAGCAGAAGCCACCTGACCAACGGCCAGCCCCAGCATTTT.

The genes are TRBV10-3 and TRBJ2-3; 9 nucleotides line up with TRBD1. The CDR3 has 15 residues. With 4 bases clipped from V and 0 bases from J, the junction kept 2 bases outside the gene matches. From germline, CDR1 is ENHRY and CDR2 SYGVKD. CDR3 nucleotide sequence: TGTGCCATCAGTGGTGGACAGGGGAGCACAGATACGCAGTATTTT. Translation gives CAISGGQGSTDTQYF.

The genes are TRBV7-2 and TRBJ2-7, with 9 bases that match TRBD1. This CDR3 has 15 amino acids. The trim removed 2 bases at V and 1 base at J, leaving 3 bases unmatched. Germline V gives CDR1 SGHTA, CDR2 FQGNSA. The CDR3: CASSLRGTGSYEQYF. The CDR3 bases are TGTGCCAGCAGCTTAAGAGGGACAGGGTCCTACGAGCAGTACTTC.

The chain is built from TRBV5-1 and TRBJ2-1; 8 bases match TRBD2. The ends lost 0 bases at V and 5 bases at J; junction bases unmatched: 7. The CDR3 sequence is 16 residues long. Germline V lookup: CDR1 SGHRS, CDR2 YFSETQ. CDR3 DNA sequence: TGCGCCAGCAGCTTGGGGGGTAGCGGGATCAACAATGAGCAGTTCTTC. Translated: CASSLGGSGINNEQFF.